One sample yielded the 6 T cell receptor beta chains listed below, sequenced in a study of T cell responses to AZD1222 COVID-19 vaccine. TCRdb's copy holds only in-frame clones and misses some; the assay was immunoSEQ multiplex PCR. The sample records some 140,000 clones, over 90% being singletons. The specimen was peripheral blood, collected on day 0 of AZD1222 vaccination. These receptors all come from an adult in good health.

This clone came up once. The rearrangement links TRBV19 to TRBJ2-4, with D possibly matching TRBD1 (7 bases). Per the germline V gene, CDR1 is LNHDA and CDR2 is SQIVND (reference sequence). CDR3 length: 13 residues. V was pared by 5 bases and J by 7 bases, with 12 bases between. The CDR3 region has the DNA TGTGCCAGTAGTTCCCAGGGGGGCAACATTCAGTACTTC. Its translation is CASSSQGGNIQYF.

The chain carries TRBV5-1 and TRBJ2-3, with 10 positions matching TRBD1. Germline assignment: CDR1 SGHRS and CDR2 YFSETQ. The CDR3 covers 16 residues. The trim removed 4 bases at V and 2 bases at J, leaving 7 bases unmatched. CDR3 in amino acids: CASSPGTGDPTDTQYF. The CDR3 DNA reads TGCGCCAGCAGCCCGGGGACAGGGGACCCCACAGATACGCAGTATTTT. Complete variable domain (other parts from reference TRBV5-1 and TRBJ2-3): KAGVTQTPRYLIKTRGQQVTLSCSPISGHRSVSWYQQTPGQGLQFLFEYFSETQRNKGNFPGRFSGRQFSNSRSEMNVSTLELGDSALYLCASSPGTGDPTDTQYFGPGTRLTVL.

V usage is TRBV19 and J usage is TRBJ2-7; D not certain. The CDR3 covers 14 residues. V shed 1 base and J shed 6 bases, with 13 bases lying between them. CDR1 and CDR2 from the germline V gene are LNHDA and SQIVND (reference sequence). The chain's CDR3 is CASSIGGTLREQYF. The CDR3 DNA is TGTGCCAGTAGTATAGGGGGAACCCTCCGCGAGCAGTACTTC.

This clone has just one count. This chain uses TRBV6-6 with TRBJ2-1; D is perhaps TRBD1 (6 bases). Trimming shortened V by 7 bases and J by 4 bases, and 11 bases separated the two germline ends. CDR1 and CDR2 from the germline V gene are MNHNY and SVGAGI (reference sequence). The CDR3 spans 13 residues. This chain's CDR3 is CASNLQGYNEQFF. CDR3 in DNA: TGTGCCAGCAATTTACAGGGATACAATGAGCAGTTCTTC.

This clone was seen only once. This chain uses TRBV19 with TRBJ2-2; 13 bases line up with TRBD2. CDR3 length: 20 amino acids. The junction had 18 bases not matched to a gene; V was cut back by 3 bases and J by 8 bases. In germline, CDR1 is LNHDA, CDR2 SQIVND (reference sequence). The CDR3 region has the DNA TGTGCCAGTAGTATCCCGGGGTGGACTAGCGGGGGCTTTTTTGCGGGGGAGCTGTTTTTT. Protein sequence: CASSIPGWTSGGFFAGELFF.

The rearrangement links TRBV7-9 to TRBJ1-4, with D possibly TRBD1 on 6 matching bases. The CDR3 extends over 14 amino acids. Trimming stripped 5 bases from V and 3 bases from J, with 10 bases between. CDR1 and CDR2 from the germline V gene are SEHNR and FQNEAQ (reference sequence). Here the CDR3 reads CASSPTGSNEKLFF. CDR3 DNA: TGTGCCAGCAGCCCCACAGGGTCTAATGAAAAACTGTTTTTT.